Below, 25 T cell receptor beta chains from the same sample are listed, as sequenced in a study of response to subunit inactivated influenza vaccine. In TCRdb, the RT-PCR reads were re-called with MiXCR into one record per CDR3 protein. The sample has about 570,000 distinct CDR3 sequences; approximately 10% are singletons. The sample was also linked to a second study, of T cells expressing NK-cell markers. That source reports: It was by 5'RACE template switching with UMIs that TCR beta cDNA was made.

The sample in question was PBMCs from blood, obtained on the day of vaccination. The receptors shown here come from a man between 50 and 59 years old who received an inactivated influenza vaccine.

In this sample, this clonotype turned up a few times. This rearrangement joins TRBV5-1 to TRBJ2-7; TRBD1 agrees at 9 bases. The CDR3 is 14 amino acids. Germline-derived CDR1 and CDR2 are SGHRS and YFSETQ. V dropped 3 bases and J dropped 5; count of bases not matched to a gene: 6. CDR3 sequence reads: CASSYGQGPHEQYF. The CDR3 DNA reads as TGCGCCAGCAGCTACGGACAGGGGCCCCACGAGCAGTACTTC.

In its sample, this clonotype was seen a few times. This chain joins TRBV2 and TRBJ1-2, with TRBD1 matching 12 bases. This CDR3 has 13 residues. V shed 8 bases, J shed 7 bases, and the junction held 5 bases outside the gene matches. CDR1 SNHLY and CDR2 FYNNEI come from the germline V gene. For the CDR3, the DNA is TGTGCCAGCGCGGGACAGGGGGCTTTTGGCTACACCTTC. It specifies CASAGQGAFGYTF.

In its sample, this clonotype was seen a few times. This chain uses TRBV18 with TRBJ2-1; D remains ambiguous. The germline gives CDR1 KGHSH, CDR2 LQKENI. V dropped 0 bases and J dropped 5 bases, with 14 bases sitting between them. The CDR3 is made up of 16 amino acids. In DNA form, the CDR3 reads TGTGCCAGCTCACCACCGAATAGCAGAGACAACAATGAGCAGTTCTTC. Encoded protein: CASSPPNSRDNNEQFF.

The chain recombines TRBV28 with TRBJ1-6, with D possibly matching TRBD1 (5 bases). The length of the CDR3 is 12 residues. CDR1 and CDR2 from the germline V gene are MDHEN and SYDVKM. V lost 6 bases and J 9 bases, leaving 9 bases between the germline ends. CDR3 loop: CASRLGGSPLHF. CDR3 DNA sequence: TGTGCCAGCAGACTCGGGGGTTCACCCCTCCACTTT.

This clonotype was seen a handful of times. The chain joins TRBV20-1 to TRBJ2-5; D remains ambiguous. Germline V gene lookup returns CDR1 DFQATT and CDR2 SNEGSKA (reference sequence). The CDR3 extends over 13 amino acids. V was pared by 2 bases and J by 5 bases, with 12 bases between. CDR3 loop: CSARSGSGETQYF. DNA of the CDR3: TGCAGTGCTAGATCTGGGTCCGGGGAGACCCAGTACTTC.

This clonotype has a handful of counts. This rearrangement joins TRBV12-3 or TRBV12-4 to TRBJ2-2; maybe TRBD2 (6 bases). Trimming left V 6 bases short and J 5 bases short, with 13 bases between. The CDR3 totals 14 residues. The CDR3: CASSPGTGTGELFF. The CDR3 DNA is TGTGCCAGCAGCCCCGGGACTGGGACCGGGGAGCTGTTTTTT.

This clonotype showed up just a few times. The chain combines TRBV4-3 with TRBJ2-7, with D unresolved. From germline, CDR1 is LGHNA and CDR2 YSLEER. CDR3 length: 15 amino acids. Trimming removed 2 bases at V and 2 bases at J, with 13 bases between. CDR3 in amino acids: CASSQSPTPAYEQYF. DNA of the CDR3: TGCGCCAGCAGCCAATCACCCACACCCGCCTACGAGCAGTACTTC.

This rearrangement joins TRBV20-1 to TRBJ1-4; D uncertain. Trimming took off 0 bases at V and 8 bases at J, with 19 bases between the two ends. The germline V gene encodes CDR1 DFQATT and CDR2 SNEGSKA (reference sequence). The CDR3 has 16 residues. This CDR3 is CSARDLNGYHGEKLFF. The DNA of the CDR3 is TGCAGTGCTAGAGATCTGAACGGCTACCACGGAGAAAAACTGTTTTTT.

This clonotype was observed many times. This chain joins TRBV6-2 or TRBV6-3 and TRBJ2-7, with D uncertain. The length of the CDR3 is 15 residues. CDR1 and CDR2 from the germline V gene are MNHEY and SVGEGT. V was shortened by 0 bases and J by 7 bases, with 16 bases between the two germline ends. CDR3 nucleotides: TGTGCCAGCAGTTACTCTGTACACCCAGGTGGAGAGCAGTACTTC. Protein: CASSYSVHPGGEQYF.

This chain connects TRBV7-8 to TRBJ2-3, with 9 bases matching TRBD2. Unmatched junction bases numbered 6, after V lost 1 base and J lost 4 bases. The germline gives CDR1 SGHVS, CDR2 FQNEAQ. The CDR3 has 16 amino acids. This CDR3 reads CASSLGSTSGSDTQYF. DNA for the CDR3: TGTGCCAGCAGCTTAGGATCCACTAGCGGGTCAGATACGCAGTATTTT.

This clonotype came up many times. The rearrangement uses TRBV7-2 and TRBJ2-5, with 7 positions matching TRBD2. This CDR3 is 14 amino acids long. The trim removed 2 bases at V and 9 bases at J, leaving 9 bases unmatched. CDR1 SGHTA and CDR2 FQGNSA come from the germline V gene. The CDR3 bases are TGTGCCAGCAGCTTAAACCAGGGAGGGTTGGCCCAGTACTTC. Translation gives CASSLNQGGLAQYF.

This clonotype was counted a few times. The gene calls are TRBV11-1 and TRBJ1-1; a weak D match, TRBD1 (6 bases). V gave up 5 bases and J gave up 0 bases, with 7 bases separating them. Germline assignment: CDR1 SGHAT and CDR2 FQDESV (reference sequence). The CDR3 loop spans 13 amino acids. CDR3 DNA sequence: TGTGCCAGCAGCGGGACATTGAACACTGAAGCTTTCTTT. Translated, it gives CASSGTLNTEAFF.

This clonotype was seen many times. CDR3 loop: CASSSHGQGAGELFF. The CDR3 DNA follows: TGTGCCAGCAGTTCCCACGGACAGGGTGCCGGGGAGCTGTTTTTT. The rearrangement joins TRBV27 to TRBJ2-2, with 8 bases that match TRBD1. Germline V gene sequence: CDR1 MNHEY, CDR2 SMNVEV (reference sequence). With 4 bases clipped from V and 6 bases from J, the junction kept 7 bases outside the gene matches. The CDR3 spans 15 residues.

The chain links TRBV12-3 or TRBV12-4 to TRBJ1-2, with D unresolved. Trimming pared 5 bases from V and 6 bases from J, leaving 16 bases between. The CDR3 sequence is 14 residues long. This chain's CDR3 is CASSPTTGSNGYTF. The CDR3, as DNA: TGTGCCAGCAGTCCTACCACGGGGTCAAATGGCTACACCTTC.

This clonotype occurred a few times. The chain links TRBV20-1 to TRBJ2-5, with 9 nucleotides matching TRBD1. J lost 2 bases, V lost 5 bases, and 6 bases had no gene match. The CDR3 extends over 14 amino acids. Germline values: CDR1 DFQATT, CDR2 SNEGSKA (reference sequence). CDR3 sequence reads: CSALNRGPQETQYF. In DNA form, the CDR3 reads TGCAGTGCTCTAAACAGGGGGCCACAAGAGACCCAGTACTTC.

This chain links TRBV7-6 with TRBJ2-2; D might be TRBD2 (6 bases). There are 16 residues in the CDR3. Germline CDR1 reads SGHVS; CDR2 reads FNYEAQ. V lost 7 bases and J 7 bases, leaving 22 bases between the germline ends. DNA for the CDR3: TGTGCCAGCAAAGACGGCCTAGCGAGAGAAAACGGGGAGCTGTTTTTT. Translating gives CASKDGLARENGELFF.

Only a few counts were recorded for this clonotype. This chain connects TRBV4-1 to TRBJ2-3, with D maybe TRBD2 (6 bases). With 5 bases removed from V and 3 bases from J, the gap between germline ends came to 24 bases. In germline, CDR1 is MGHRA, CDR2 YSYEKL. This CDR3 region has 18 residues. The CDR3 nucleotides read TGCGCCAGCAGCTCAGTCAGCTTATGGCCTAGCGAAACAGATACGCAGTATTTT. It codes for CASSSVSLWPSETDTQYF.

This clonotype has at least ten counts. V usage is TRBV7-9 and J usage is TRBJ2-7; D is unclear. V gave up 4 bases and J gave up 3 bases, with 10 bases separating them. The CDR3 consists of 13 residues. Germline-derived CDR1 and CDR2 are SEHNR and FQNEAQ (reference sequence). CDR3 sequence (DNA): TGTGCCAGCAGCTCGGGCCGATACTACGAGCAGTACTTC. Protein: CASSSGRYYEQYF.

This clonotype was seen more than once but under ten times. The chain combines TRBV7-2 with TRBJ2-2; TRBD2 might be the D (5 bases). With 5 bases removed from V and 6 bases from J, the gap between germline ends came to 13 bases. Germline V gene lookup returns CDR1 SGHTA and CDR2 FQGNSA. This CDR3 contains 14 residues. In nucleotides, the CDR3 is TGTGCCAGCAGCCTTCTTGTGGAGGCCGGGGAGCTGTTTTTT. Translated: CASSLLVEAGELFF.

This clonotype was counted a few times. The V call is TRBV20-1, the J call TRBJ2-1; weak D call: TRBD2 (5 bases). CDR1 and CDR2 from the germline V gene are DFQATT and SNEGSKA (reference sequence). CDR3 length equals 14 residues. Trimming cost V 0 bases and J 3 bases, with 9 bases left between them. CDR3 DNA: TGCAGTGCTAGAGATGAAGGAGGCTACAATGAGCAGTTCTTC. The encoded protein is CSARDEGGYNEQFF.

This clonotype was found many times. The chain combines TRBV19 with TRBJ1-1, with D perhaps TRBD1 (5 bases). Germline lookup yields CDR1 LNHDA and CDR2 SQIVND (reference sequence). V was clipped by 10 bases and J by 3 bases, with 21 bases between them. The CDR3 contains 15 residues. The CDR3 DNA follows: TGTGCCACCCTCAAGGGGAGTCTTTGGGACACTGAAGCTTTCTTT. This codes for CATLKGSLWDTEAFF.

This clonotype appeared many times. This sequence joins TRBV20-1 and TRBJ2-3; 7 bases are shared with TRBD1. Germline V gives CDR1 DFQATT, CDR2 SNEGSKA (reference sequence). The junction had 7 bases not matched to a gene; V was cut back by 5 bases and J by 2 bases. CDR3 length: 14 residues. CDR3: CSARPDRITDTQYF. CDR3 sequence (DNA): TGCAGTGCTCGTCCGGACAGGATCACAGATACGCAGTATTTT.

This clonotype has more than one count but fewer than ten. The gene calls are TRBV24-1 and TRBJ2-5, with D possibly being TRBD1 (5 bases). This CDR3 has 11 residues. Per germline, CDR1 KGHDR and CDR2 SFDVKD. The V end was cut by 10 bases, the J end by 7 bases, with 12 bases between. The CDR3 loop is CATAMQGTQYF. The CDR3 coding sequence is TGTGCCACGGCGATGCAGGGGACCCAGTACTTC.

This clonotype was observed many times. The chain links TRBV2 to TRBJ2-4, with 7 bases fitting TRBD1. Germline CDR1 reads SNHLY; CDR2 reads FYNNEI. With 7 bases clipped from V and 8 bases from J, the junction kept 17 bases outside the gene matches. The CDR3 totals 16 residues. The chain's CDR3 is CASTLGQLSRSDIQYF. The CDR3 bases are TGTGCCAGCACTTTGGGACAGCTCTCTAGGAGTGACATTCAGTACTTC.

This clonotype was observed a handful of times. V and J are TRBV5-1 and TRBJ2-6; D gene unclear. CDR1 and CDR2 from the germline V gene are SGHRS and YFSETQ. The CDR3 contains 17 residues. Between the trimmed V and J ends, which lost 5 bases and 0 bases, there was a span of 15 bases. CDR3 residues: CASSQSLGSSGANVLTF. The CDR3 DNA reads as TGCGCCAGCAGTCAGTCTTTGGGCTCCTCTGGGGCCAACGTCCTGACTTTC.